This T cell receptor beta chain was captured in a study of blood T cell repertoires in COVID-19. In the authors' methods: Estimates of nucleated cell counts were drawn from the amplification of reference gene primers. Measured with immunoSEQ multiplex PCR; TCRdb has only the in-frame clones, and not every one. V and J calls and clone size come straight from that table; D and trimming were deduced from the DNA. The data show 150,000 to 200,000 clones, approximately 90% seen once. This CDR3 comprises 17 residues. V was pared by 5 bases and J by 5 bases, with 24 bases between. Germline V gives CDR1 MDHEN, CDR2 SYDVKM.

The chain combines TRBV28 with TRBJ1-1; D is perhaps TRBD1 (6 bases). The TCR was taken from a man in his forties with active or convalescent COVID-19. The sequenced sample consisted of peripheral blood. CDR3 nucleotides: TGTGCCAGCAGTACATCAAATAGGGGGAGGGGTATTACTGAAGCTTTCTTT. Translating gives CASSTSNRGRGITEAFF. Filled out from reference TRBV28 and TRBJ1-1, the complete variable domain reads DVKVTQSSRYLVKRTGEKVFLECVQDMDHENMFWYRQDPGLGLRLIYFSYDVKMKEKGDIPEGYSVSREKKERFSLILESASTNQTSMYLCASSTSNRGRGITEAFFGQGTRLTVV.